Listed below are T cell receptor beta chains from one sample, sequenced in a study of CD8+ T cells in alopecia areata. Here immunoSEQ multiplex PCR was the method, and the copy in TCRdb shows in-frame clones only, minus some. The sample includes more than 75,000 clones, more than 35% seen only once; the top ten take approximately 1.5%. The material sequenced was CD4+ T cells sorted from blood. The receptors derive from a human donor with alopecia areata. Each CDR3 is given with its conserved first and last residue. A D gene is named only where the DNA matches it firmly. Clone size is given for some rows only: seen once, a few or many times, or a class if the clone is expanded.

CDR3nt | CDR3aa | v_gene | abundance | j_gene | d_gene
TGCGCCAGCAACCCAGACAGGTTCTCCATGAACACTGAAGCTTTCTTT | CASNPDRFSMNTEAFF | TRBV4-1 | . | TRBJ1-1 | .
TGTGCCAGCAGTTTTCGACAAGGCGGGGAGCTGTTTTTT | CASSFRQGGELFF | TRBV27 | . | TRBJ2-2 | .
TGCAGCGTTGCCCCGAATAAAGAGACCCAGTACTTC | CSVAPNKETQYF | TRBV29-1 | few | TRBJ2-5 | .
TGTGCCAGCAGCTTGAATCGGGCCAATGAGCAGTTCTTC | CASSLNRANEQFF | TRBV7-6 | . | TRBJ2-1 | .
TGCAGCGTTGATCTCCCGGCAATTAGCACAGATACGCAGTATTTT | CSVDLPAISTDTQYF | TRBV29-1 | . | TRBJ2-3 | .
TGTGCCAGCAGTTTCCGGGGAGGCGGCTACACCTTC | CASSFRGGGYTF | TRBV27 | . | TRBJ1-2 | .
TGTGCCAGCAGCTCGGGACAGCTGAACACTGAAGCTTTCTTT | CASSSGQLNTEAFF | TRBV2 | . | TRBJ1-1 | TRBD1
TGTGCCAGCAGCCGACAGGTTACAGATACGCAGTATTTT | CASSRQVTDTQYF | TRBV27 | . | TRBJ2-3 | .
TGTGCCAGCAGTTACGATTTGAACGAGCAGTACTTC | CASSYDLNEQYF | TRBV6-5 | . | TRBJ2-7 | .
TGCGCCAGCAGTCAAAGTCGGACAGGGGAAAGACTCAATGAGCAGTTCTTC | CASSQSRTGERLNEQFF | TRBV23-1 | . | TRBJ2-1 | TRBD1
TGTGCCAGCAGTTTAGCGGGAGATTACGGGGATGAGCAGTTCTTC | CASSLAGDYGDEQFF | TRBV28 | . | TRBJ2-1 | TRBD2
TGCGCCAGCAGTCCATTAGGGGGTTCCGACAATGAGCAGTTCTTC | CASSPLGGSDNEQFF | TRBV5-1 | . | TRBJ2-1 | .
TGTGCCTGGAGTCGCCGTGGGGGCACAGATACGCAGTATTTT | CAWSRRGGTDTQYF | TRBV30 | . | TRBJ2-3 | .
TGTGCCAGCAGGCCAAGGGACAGAAAAAATCAGCCCCAGCATTTT | CASRPRDRKNQPQHF | TRBV28 | . | TRBJ1-5 | TRBD1
TGCAGCGTTTCCAGGGGAGGCGGCTACACCTTC | CSVSRGGGYTF | TRBV29-1 | few | TRBJ1-2 | .
TGCGCCAGCAGCTTGGCGAGCACAGATACGCAGTATTTT | CASSLASTDTQYF | TRBV5-1 | . | TRBJ2-3 | .
TGTGCCAGCTCACCGAGAGGGAACACTGAAGCTTTCTTT | CASSPRGNTEAFF | TRBV18 | few | TRBJ1-1 | .
TGCAGCGCGAGGGACAGGGCGTCCTACGAGCAGTACTTC | CSARDRASYEQYF | TRBV29-1 | . | TRBJ2-7 | TRBD1
TGTGCCAGCTCACAGAACAATGAGCAGTTCTTC | CASSQNNEQFF | TRBV18 | . | TRBJ2-1 | .
TGCGCCAGCAGCTCGAGAGACAGGGATACAGATACGCAGTATTTT | CASSSRDRDTDTQYF | TRBV5-1 | . | TRBJ2-3 | TRBD1
TGTGCCAGCAGTTCGGTCACAGTTGGCTATGGCTACACCTTC | CASSSVTVGYGYTF | TRBV6-6 | once | TRBJ1-2 | .
TGTGCCTGGACTAGGGGGAACACCGGGGAGCTGTTTTTT | CAWTRGNTGELFF | TRBV30 | . | TRBJ2-2 | .
TGCAGCGTAGGACAGGGCCCCTCTCAGCCCCAGCATTTT | CSVGQGPSQPQHF | TRBV29-1 | few | TRBJ1-5 | TRBD1
TGTGCCAGCAGCCCAGATCTGGCAGGGAATCAGCCCCAGCATTTT | CASSPDLAGNQPQHF | TRBV7-9 | . | TRBJ1-5 | .
TGCGCCAGCAGCGGACTAAGGGGTCACGGGGAGCTGTTTTTT | CASSGLRGHGELFF | TRBV5-1 | . | TRBJ2-2 | .
TGTGCCAGCAGTTTTTACAGGGGTGAGACCCAGTACTTC | CASSFYRGETQYF | TRBV28 | . | TRBJ2-5 | TRBD1
TGTGCCAGCAGCTTACAGGGGGATTTCTACGAGCAGTACTTC | CASSLQGDFYEQYF | TRBV2 | few | TRBJ2-7 | TRBD1